The next 28 T cell receptor beta chains were all read from a single sample in a study of blood T cell repertoires in COVID-19. Assay used: immunoSEQ multiplex PCR; TCRdb lists only in-frame clones, some missing. The repertoire holds 30,000 or so clones, with roughly 85% as singletons. The source material was peripheral blood. The source of these receptors is an older man with active COVID-19.

The chain carries TRBV5-1 and TRBJ2-3; unclear D gene. The CDR3 has 16 residues. Germline V gene data show CDR1 as SGHRS and CDR2 as YFSETQ. V was clipped by 4 bases and J by 0 bases, with 15 bases between them. The CDR3 sequence is CASSRRPLDSTDTQYF. As DNA, the CDR3 is TGCGCCAGCAGCCGCCGCCCCCTAGATAGCACAGATACGCAGTATTTT.

V gene TRBV7-2 combines with J gene TRBJ1-1; 7 bases fit TRBD1. Germline trimming cut 6 bases from V and 5 bases from J; bases unmatched to any gene: 9. Germline loops: CDR1 SGHTA, CDR2 FQGNSA. The CDR3 has 14 residues. The CDR3 reads CASSPDRDGTEAFF. The CDR3 DNA follows: TGTGCCAGCAGTCCCGACAGGGACGGAACTGAAGCTTTCTTT.

The V call is TRBV5-1, the J call TRBJ2-2, with D maybe TRBD2 (6 bases). CDR1 SGHRS and CDR2 YFSETQ come from the germline V gene. V dropped 5 bases and J dropped 4 bases, with 12 bases sitting between them. The CDR3 runs 14 residues. The CDR3 is CASSVFGSTGELFF. CDR3 coding DNA: TGCGCCAGCAGTGTGTTCGGGAGCACCGGGGAGCTGTTTTTT.

The chain uses TRBV2 and TRBJ1-4, with D possibly matching TRBD1 (5 bases). V gave up 6 bases and J gave up 7 bases, with 15 bases separating them. The germline gives CDR1 SNHLY, CDR2 FYNNEI. The CDR3 has 14 residues. CDR3 amino acids: CASSPAREGEKLFF. The CDR3 DNA reads TGTGCCAGCAGCCCGGCCAGGGAGGGTGAAAAACTGTTTTTT.

The rearrangement joins TRBV10-3 to TRBJ1-2, with unresolved D. The CDR3 has 13 residues. Germline CDR1 reads ENHRY; CDR2 reads SYGVKD. Trimming pared 11 bases from V and 4 bases from J, leaving 17 bases between. The CDR3 reads CASRRDSLYGYTF. CDR3 coding DNA: TGTGCCTCACGACGTGACTCCCTCTATGGCTACACCTTC.

The chain employs TRBV6-2 or TRBV6-3 and TRBJ2-5; 8 nucleotides match TRBD1. The trim removed 2 bases at V and 7 bases at J, leaving 6 bases unmatched. The CDR3 consists of 14 residues. Germline V gives CDR1 MNHEY, CDR2 SVGEGT. The CDR3 spells CASSYLQQGGTQYF. In DNA form, the CDR3 reads TGTGCCAGCAGTTACCTCCAACAGGGGGGGACCCAGTACTTC.

The rearrangement joins TRBV6-2 or TRBV6-3 to TRBJ2-7; 7 nucleotides agree with TRBD1. The V gene end was trimmed by 5 bases and the J gene end by 0 bases; junction bases not matched to a gene: 7. Germline-derived CDR1 and CDR2 are MNHEY and SVGEGT. This CDR3 contains 15 residues. The CDR3: CASSAPGQSSYEQYF. Here the CDR3 DNA reads TGTGCCAGCAGTGCCCCGGGACAGAGCTCCTACGAGCAGTACTTC.

J is TRBJ2-7 and V is TRBV12-3 or TRBV12-4; TRBD1 is a possible D gene (6 bases). V was shortened by 2 bases and J by 6 bases, with 11 bases between the two germline ends. The CDR3 has 13 residues. The CDR3 region has the DNA TGTGCCAGCAGTTTAATACAGGGAAGCGAGCAGTACTTC. Its translation is CASSLIQGSEQYF.

The chain carries TRBV2 and TRBJ1-2, with TRBD1 matching over 7 bases. V shed 1 base and J 6 bases; nucleotides not matched to a gene: 8. CDR1 is SNHLY and CDR2 is FYNNEI in the germline V gene. This CDR3 has 15 amino acids. CDR3 nucleotide sequence: TGTGCCAGCAGTGAAGGGGTGCCAGGGGGGAATGGCTACACCTTC. The encoded protein is CASSEGVPGGNGYTF. Looking up the rest from reference TRBV2 and TRBJ1-2 gives the full variable domain: EPEVTQTPSHQVTQMGQEVILRCVPISNHLYFYWYRQILGQKVEFLVSFYNNEISEKSEIFDDQFSVERPDGSNFTLKIRSTKLEDSAMYFCASSEGVPGGNGYTFGSGTRLTVV.

The rearrangement links TRBV5-4 to TRBJ1-6; D is unresolved. V was shortened by 4 bases and J by 7 bases, with 6 bases between the two germline ends. The CDR3 spans 12 residues. Germline V gene lookup returns CDR1 SGHNT and CDR2 YYREEE (reference sequence). CDR3 sequence reads: CASSILNSPLHF. The CDR3 DNA sequence: TGTGCCAGCAGCATATTAAATTCACCCCTCCACTTT.

The V gene is TRBV5-5, the J gene TRBJ1-5, with 9 bases lining up with TRBD1. The CDR3 is 17 residues long. Germline values: CDR1 SGHKS, CDR2 YYEKEE (reference sequence). After removal of 3 bases from V and 4 bases from J, the junction contained 11 bases not matched to a gene. CDR3 region: CASSSYPSDRGNQPQHF. CDR3 bases: TGTGCCAGCAGCTCTTACCCCTCGGACAGGGGTAATCAGCCCCAGCATTTT.

The V and J genes are TRBV24-1 and TRBJ2-1, with a weak D call TRBD2 (6 bases). The germline V and J ends were trimmed by 4 bases and 7 bases, with 13 bases remaining between them. CDR1 and CDR2 (germline): KGHDR, SFDVKD. This CDR3 is built from 14 residues. CDR3 nucleotide sequence: TGTGCCACCAGTGACCCGGGGGTCGGGAATGAGCAGTTCTTC. Protein sequence: CATSDPGVGNEQFF.

J is TRBJ2-3 and V is TRBV4-2, with D tentatively TRBD2 (6 bases). Germline V CDR1 and CDR2: LGHNA, YNFKEQ. This CDR3 is built from 17 residues. Trimming took 4 bases from V and 1 from J, leaving 18 bases between them. For the CDR3, the DNA is TGTGCCAGCAGCCTGGCCTGGGGGGAAGGGGGCACAGATACGCAGTATTTT. It is translated as CASSLAWGEGGTDTQYF.

This chain joins TRBV7-3 and TRBJ1-2; the D gene is possibly TRBD1 (6 bases). The CDR3 runs 13 residues. Per germline, CDR1 SGHTA and CDR2 FQGTGA. Trimming removed 3 bases at V and 8 bases at J, with 13 bases between. The CDR3 region has the DNA TGTGCCAGCAGCTTTGGGGCAGGGGAAGGCTACACCTTC. It encodes CASSFGAGEGYTF.

The V gene is TRBV18, the J gene TRBJ1-5; D is perhaps TRBD1 (6 bases). This CDR3 has 14 amino acids. From germline, CDR1 is KGHSH and CDR2 LQKENI. Trimming removed 5 bases at V and 6 bases at J, with 14 bases between. The CDR3 reads CASSKRGGGQPQHF. The CDR3 bases are TGTGCCAGCTCAAAGAGGGGGGGCGGTCAGCCCCAGCATTTT.

The chain uses TRBV9 and TRBJ1-3; TRBD1 might be the D (6 bases). This CDR3 region has 16 residues. From germline, CDR1 is SGDLS and CDR2 YYNGEE. Trimming removed 4 bases from V and 0 bases from J, with 14 bases in between. The CDR3: CASSPRGPHSGNTIYF. The CDR3 DNA reads TGTGCCAGCAGCCCGCGGGGGCCCCACTCTGGAAACACCATATATTTT.

The rearrangement links TRBV5-1 to TRBJ2-2, with unresolved D. Germline lookup yields CDR1 SGHRS and CDR2 YFSETQ. Between the trimmed V and J ends, which lost 3 bases and 3 bases, there was a span of 6 bases. This CDR3 is built from 13 residues. This CDR3 reads CASSSRYTGELFF. DNA of the CDR3: TGCGCCAGCAGCTCCCGTTACACCGGGGAGCTGTTTTTT.

In its sample, this clone was seen a few times. J is TRBJ2-2 and V is TRBV4-1; no clear D. Germline V gene sequence: CDR1 MGHRA, CDR2 YSYEKL. The V gene lost 0 bases and the J gene lost 7 bases, with 6 bases spanning the gap. CDR3 length: 13 residues. The CDR3 loop is CASSQDSIGELFF. CDR3 DNA: TGCGCCAGCAGCCAAGACAGTATCGGGGAGCTGTTTTTT.

This sequence joins TRBV19 and TRBJ2-5; D might be TRBD2 (6 bases). Trimming cost V 6 bases and J 6 bases, with 14 bases left between them. This CDR3 is built from 13 residues. Germline CDR1 LNHDA, CDR2 SQIVND (reference sequence). The CDR3 region is CASRGGGEKTQYF. CDR3 nucleotides: TGTGCCAGTAGAGGTGGAGGGGAAAAGACCCAGTACTTC.

V is TRBV2 and J is TRBJ2-3; 8 bases map to TRBD2. The CDR3 totals 15 residues. The germline V gene has CDR1 SNHLY and CDR2 FYNNEI. The V gene end was trimmed by 7 bases and the J gene end by 1 base; junction bases not matched to a gene: 7. The CDR3: CASNRGGRGTDTQYF. In DNA, the CDR3 is TGTGCCAGCAACCGGGGGGGCCGGGGCACAGATACGCAGTATTTT. The variable domain in full, with the rest retrieved from reference TRBV2 and TRBJ2-3, is EPEVTQTPSHQVTQMGQEVILRCVPISNHLYFYWYRQILGQKVEFLVSFYNNEISEKSEIFDDQFSVERPDGSNFTLKIRSTKLEDSAMYFCASNRGGRGTDTQYFGPGTRLTVL.

V usage is TRBV11-2 and J usage is TRBJ2-7; TRBD2 is a possible D gene (5 bases). Germline V gene lookup returns CDR1 SGHAT and CDR2 FQNNGV. Trimming took 5 bases from V and 6 from J, leaving 17 bases between them. The CDR3 runs 14 residues. CDR3 DNA: TGTGCCAGCAGCCCCCGCTTCGGGGTAGGCGAGCAGTACTTC. Protein: CASSPRFGVGEQYF.

The chain carries TRBV29-1 and TRBJ1-2, with 7 bases that match TRBD1. After removal of 5 bases from V and 5 bases from J, the junction contained 2 bases not matched to a gene. The germline V gene encodes CDR1 SQVTM and CDR2 ANQGSEA. This CDR3 is 11 amino acids long. In nucleotides, the CDR3 is TGCAGCGTTTGGACAGGATATGGCTACACCTTC. Its protein product is CSVWTGYGYTF.

For the CDR3, the DNA is TGTGCCACCAGCTTGGACTCCTTTACGCAGTATTTT. Amino acids: CATSLDSFTQYF. The rearrangement joins TRBV15 to TRBJ2-3; tentative D call: TRBD2 (5 bases). V was clipped by 5 bases and J by 8 bases, with 11 bases between them. CDR3 length: 12 residues. Germline lookup yields CDR1 LNHNV and CDR2 YYDKDF (reference sequence).

This sequence joins TRBV6-6 and TRBJ1-2, with D unclear. Germline V gene lookup returns CDR1 MNHNY and CDR2 SVGAGI (reference sequence). The CDR3 contains 15 residues. The germline V and J ends were trimmed by 11 bases and 0 bases, with 19 bases remaining between them. CDR3 DNA sequence: TGTGCCTCCCACGATGGCGGATCAGCTAACTATGGCTACACCTTC. It yields the protein CASHDGGSANYGYTF.

The rearrangement joins TRBV7-2 to TRBJ1-3; 8 nucleotides agree with TRBD1. The V and J ends lost 5 bases and 4 bases, in that order; junction bases with no gene match: 1. This CDR3 comprises 13 residues. The germline V gene encodes CDR1 SGHTA and CDR2 FQGNSA. In nucleotides, the CDR3 is TGTGCCAGCAGCCGGACAGGGGGAAACACCATATATTTT. Protein sequence: CASSRTGGNTIYF.

The chain combines TRBV5-6 with TRBJ1-1, with D possibly being TRBD1 (5 bases). Germline V gives CDR1 SGHDT, CDR2 YYEEEE. V was pared by 3 bases and J by 1 base, with 19 bases between. This CDR3 has 17 amino acids. The CDR3 is CASSSAKGLFGNTEAFF. The CDR3 DNA is TGTGCCAGCAGCTCCGCGAAGGGGCTGTTTGGGAACACTGAAGCTTTCTTT.

The chain links TRBV11-2 to TRBJ1-1; 10 bases are shared with TRBD1. Germline trimming cut 5 bases from V and 1 base from J; bases unmatched to any gene: 7. The CDR3 runs 16 residues. Germline lookup yields CDR1 SGHAT and CDR2 FQNNGV. Here the CDR3 reads CASSVRTGGTNTEAFF. Written as DNA, the CDR3 is TGTGCCAGCAGCGTCAGGACAGGGGGTACGAACACTGAAGCTTTCTTT. Variable domain in full (rest from reference TRBV11-2 and TRBJ1-1): EAGVAQSPRYKIIEKRQSVAFWCNPISGHATLYWYQQILGQGPKLLIQFQNNGVVDDSQLPKDRFSAERLKGVDSTLKIQPAKLEDSAVYLCASSVRTGGTNTEAFFGQGTRLTVV.

The chain employs TRBV19 and TRBJ1-1; D is perhaps TRBD1 (5 bases). Germline assignment: CDR1 LNHDA and CDR2 SQIVND (reference sequence). The V gene lost 5 bases and the J gene lost 0 bases, with 22 bases spanning the gap. The CDR3 has 18 amino acids. Written as DNA, the CDR3 is TGTGCCAGTAGTGCGCAAAGGACACTAAGTTCCTTGAACACTGAAGCTTTCTTT. It codes for CASSAQRTLSSLNTEAFF. Variable domain in full (rest from reference TRBV19 and TRBJ1-1): DGGITQSPKYLFRKEGQNVTLSCEQNLNHDAMYWYRQDPGQGLRLIYYSQIVNDFQKGDIAEGYSVSREKKESFPLTVTSAQKNPTAFYLCASSAQRTLSSLNTEAFFGQGTRLTVV.